The 3 T cell receptor beta chains given below trace back to one sample, sequenced in a study of radiotherapy plus CTLA-4 blockade in lung cancer. Method: immunoSEQ multiplex PCR; TCRdb's copy keeps in-frame clones and lacks some. The sample carries 83,000 or so clones, 75% to 90% recorded once. The sample in question was peripheral blood, obtained from a patient treated with radiotherapy plus ipilimumab. The receptors originated from a human donor with non-small cell lung cancer who had stable disease on radiotherapy plus ipilimumab.

This clone was picked up a small number of times. The chain employs TRBV7-9 and TRBJ1-3; D is unclear. Germline loops: CDR1 SEHNR, CDR2 FQNEAQ (reference sequence). Deletions cut 1 base from V and 2 bases from J, with 3 bases between. The CDR3 length is 13 residues. The CDR3 DNA is TGTGCCAGCAGCTTAGGGACTGGAAACACCATATATTTT. Translating gives CASSLGTGNTIYF.

CDR3 sequence reads: CASSEGRGNTEAFF. The CDR3 DNA sequence: TGTGCCAGTAGTGAAGGAAGGGGAAACACTGAAGCTTTCTTT. The chain joins TRBV19 to TRBJ1-1, with D perhaps matching TRBD1 (5 bases). V dropped 5 bases and J dropped 2 bases, with 12 bases sitting between them. CDR1 and CDR2 from the germline V gene are LNHDA and SQIVND (reference sequence). CDR3 length equals 14 residues. Drawing the rest from reference TRBV19 and TRBJ1-1, the complete variable domain is DGGITQSPKYLFRKEGQNVTLSCEQNLNHDAMYWYRQDPGQGLRLIYYSQIVNDFQKGDIAEGYSVSREKKESFPLTVTSAQKNPTAFYLCASSEGRGNTEAFFGQGTRLTVV.

This clone showed up just a few times. This chain links TRBV19 with TRBJ1-6, with D possibly matching TRBD1 (6 bases). Germline CDR1 reads LNHDA; CDR2 reads SQIVND (reference sequence). V shed 5 bases and J shed 8 bases, with 13 bases lying between them. CDR3 length equals 14 residues. Here the CDR3 DNA reads TGTGCCAGTAGTCGACAGGTTTGGGATTCACCCCTCCACTTT. This codes for CASSRQVWDSPLHF.